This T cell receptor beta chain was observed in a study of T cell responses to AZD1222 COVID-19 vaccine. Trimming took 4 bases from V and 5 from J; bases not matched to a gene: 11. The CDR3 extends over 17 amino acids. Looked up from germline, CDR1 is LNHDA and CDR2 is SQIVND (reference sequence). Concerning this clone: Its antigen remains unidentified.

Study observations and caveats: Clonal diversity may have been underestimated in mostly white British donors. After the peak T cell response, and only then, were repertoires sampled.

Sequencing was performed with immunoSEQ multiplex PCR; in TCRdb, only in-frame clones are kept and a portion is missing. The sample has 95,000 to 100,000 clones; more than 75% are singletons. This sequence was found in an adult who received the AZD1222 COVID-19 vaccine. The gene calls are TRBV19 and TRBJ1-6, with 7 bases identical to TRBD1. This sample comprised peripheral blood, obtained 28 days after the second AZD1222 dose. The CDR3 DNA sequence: TGTGCCAGTAGTACCCAGCGACAGGGAATCGATAATTCACCCCTCCACTTT. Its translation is CASSTQRQGIDNSPLHF.